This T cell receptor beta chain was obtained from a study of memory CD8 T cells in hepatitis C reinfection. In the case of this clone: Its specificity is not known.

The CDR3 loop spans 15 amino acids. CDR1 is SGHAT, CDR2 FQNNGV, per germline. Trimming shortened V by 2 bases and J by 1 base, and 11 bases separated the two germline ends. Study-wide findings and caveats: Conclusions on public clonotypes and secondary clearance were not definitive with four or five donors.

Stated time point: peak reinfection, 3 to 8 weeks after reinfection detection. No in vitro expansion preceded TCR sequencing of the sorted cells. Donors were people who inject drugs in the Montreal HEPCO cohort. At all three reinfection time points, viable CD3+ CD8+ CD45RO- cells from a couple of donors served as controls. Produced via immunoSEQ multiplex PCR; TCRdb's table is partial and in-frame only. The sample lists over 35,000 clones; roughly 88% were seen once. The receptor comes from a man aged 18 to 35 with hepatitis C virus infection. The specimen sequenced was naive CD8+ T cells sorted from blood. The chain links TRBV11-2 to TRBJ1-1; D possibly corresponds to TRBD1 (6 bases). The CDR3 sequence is CASSLTQGRNTEAFF. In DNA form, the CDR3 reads TGTGCCAGCAGCTTAACACAGGGAAGGAACACTGAAGCTTTCTTT. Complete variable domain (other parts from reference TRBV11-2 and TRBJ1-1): EAGVAQSPRYKIIEKRQSVAFWCNPISGHATLYWYQQILGQGPKLLIQFQNNGVVDDSQLPKDRFSAERLKGVDSTLKIQPAKLEDSAVYLCASSLTQGRNTEAFFGQGTRLTVV.